These 12 T cell receptor beta chains originate from one sample sequenced in a study of shared clonotypes between healthy human individuals. Sequenced by immunoSEQ multiplex PCR; TCRdb stores in-frame clones only, minus some. Among millions of clones listed, around 95% were seen once. The specimen sequenced was naive CD4+ T cells sorted from blood. As for subset: CD45RA+ positively selected. The receptors were gathered from a man aged 18 to 30 in good health.

The genes are TRBV10-2 and TRBJ1-2, with 8 nucleotides matching TRBD1. The CDR3 runs to 12 residues. Germline assignment: CDR1 WSHSY and CDR2 SAAADI. V dropped 5 bases and J dropped 4; count of bases not matched to a gene: 0. The CDR3 protein is CASSTGGYGYTF. The CDR3 DNA follows: TGCGCCAGCAGTACAGGGGGCTATGGCTACACCTTC.

This clone was counted a single time. The chain combines TRBV7-9 with TRBJ2-7; 13 bases match TRBD2. V lost 5 bases to trimming and J lost 7 bases; unmatched junction nucleotides: 11. The V gene's germline CDR1 is SEHNR and CDR2 FQNEAQ (reference sequence). The CDR3 length is 16 residues. CDR3 sequence: CASSTRPGTSGIEQYF. The CDR3 nucleotides read TGTGCCAGCAGCACCAGACCCGGGACTAGCGGGATAGAGCAGTACTTC.

The rearrangement links TRBV5-1 to TRBJ2-7, with 8 positions matching TRBD1. V lost 1 base and J lost 0; bases outside the gene matches: 3. Germline lookup yields CDR1 SGHRS and CDR2 YFSETQ. There are 15 residues in the CDR3. DNA for the CDR3: TGCGCCAGCAGCTTGTGGACAGGGAACTCCTACGAGCAGTACTTC. It is translated as CASSLWTGNSYEQYF.

The CDR3 here is CASSQGLRGETQYF. Written as DNA, the CDR3 is TGTGCCAGCAGCCAAGGTTTGCGAGGAGAGACCCAGTACTTC. This chain joins TRBV14 and TRBJ2-5; D call uncertain. The length of the CDR3 is 14 residues. CDR1 SGHDN and CDR2 FVKESK come from the germline V gene. V was pared by 1 base and J by 4 bases, with 10 bases between.

The J gene is TRBJ2-7, the V gene TRBV6-6; D may match TRBD1 or TRBD2 (5 bases each). This CDR3 region has 15 residues. The V and J ends lost 6 bases and 0 bases respectively, with 15 bases between them. From germline, CDR1 is MNHNY and CDR2 SVGAGI (reference sequence). In DNA form, the CDR3 reads TGTGCCAGCAGGCGGGCCGGGACGGCCTCCTACGAGCAGTACTTC. Translating it yields CASRRAGTASYEQYF.

V usage is TRBV7-9 and J usage is TRBJ2-3; tentatively, D is TRBD2 (5 bases). The CDR3 runs to 17 residues. Germline CDR1 and CDR2: SEHNR and FQNEAQ (reference sequence). The ends were cut back, 0 bases at V and 0 bases at J, with 13 bases in the middle. DNA for the CDR3: TGTGCCAGCAGCTTAGCGGTAGGGAGAACTAGCACAGATACGCAGTATTTT. This sequence encodes CASSLAVGRTSTDTQYF.

V is TRBV29-1 and J is TRBJ2-7; 10 bases are shared with TRBD1. Per germline, CDR1 SQVTM and CDR2 ANQGSEA. The V segment lost 4 bases and the J segment 2 bases; nucleotides outside the gene matches: 8. CDR3 length: 15 residues. CDR3 sequence reads: CSVVGGQGDAYEQYF. Here the CDR3 DNA reads TGCAGCGTTGTAGGAGGACAGGGGGACGCCTACGAGCAGTACTTC.

The J gene is TRBJ2-7, the V gene TRBV5-4, with TRBD1 matching over 7 bases. Losses at the gene ends were 5 bases for V and 2 bases for J; bases not matched to a gene: 4. CDR1 is SGHNT and CDR2 is YYREEE in the germline V gene (reference sequence). CDR3 size: 13 residues. The CDR3 DNA sequence: TGTGCCAGCAGAATTGACAGGGCCTACGAGCAGTACTTC. It yields the protein CASRIDRAYEQYF.

With regard to this clone: Other DNA sequences in the same sample also yield this CDR3. The chain is built from TRBV6-5 and TRBJ1-1; a weak D match, TRBD1 (5 bases). The CDR3 sequence is 14 residues long. The V gene's germline CDR1 is MNHEY and CDR2 SVGAGI. V shed 2 bases and J shed 0 bases, with 7 bases lying between them. CDR3 residues: CASSYGGMNTEAFF. The CDR3 DNA sequence: TGTGCCAGCAGTTACGGGGGAATGAACACTGAAGCTTTCTTT.

V gene TRBV6-6 combines with J gene TRBJ2-7; possible D gene TRBD1, 5 bases. V gave up 0 bases and J gave up 4 bases, with 10 bases separating them. The germline V gene has CDR1 MNHNY and CDR2 SVGAGI (reference sequence). This CDR3 is built from 14 residues. CDR3 in DNA: TGTGCCAGCAGTTACTCCCGGACAATTTACGAGCAGTACTTC. It codes for CASSYSRTIYEQYF.

This rearrangement joins TRBV15 to TRBJ2-3, with D unresolved. Trimming removed 1 base from V and 5 bases from J, with 7 bases in between. The CDR3 runs to 13 residues. CDR1 is LNHNV, CDR2 YYDKDF, per germline (reference sequence). This CDR3 reads CATSRGDQDTQYF. The CDR3 coding sequence is TGTGCCACCAGCAGAGGCGACCAAGATACGCAGTATTTT.

V usage is TRBV6-5 and J usage is TRBJ1-2; 9 bases are shared with TRBD1. This CDR3 spans 15 amino acids. J lost 2 bases, V lost 10 bases, and 11 bases had no gene match. Germline CDR1 is MNHEY and CDR2 is SVGAGI. As DNA, the CDR3 is TGTGCCACCCAGGAAAGACAGGGGGGAAACTATGGCTACACCTTC. This translates into CATQERQGGNYGYTF.